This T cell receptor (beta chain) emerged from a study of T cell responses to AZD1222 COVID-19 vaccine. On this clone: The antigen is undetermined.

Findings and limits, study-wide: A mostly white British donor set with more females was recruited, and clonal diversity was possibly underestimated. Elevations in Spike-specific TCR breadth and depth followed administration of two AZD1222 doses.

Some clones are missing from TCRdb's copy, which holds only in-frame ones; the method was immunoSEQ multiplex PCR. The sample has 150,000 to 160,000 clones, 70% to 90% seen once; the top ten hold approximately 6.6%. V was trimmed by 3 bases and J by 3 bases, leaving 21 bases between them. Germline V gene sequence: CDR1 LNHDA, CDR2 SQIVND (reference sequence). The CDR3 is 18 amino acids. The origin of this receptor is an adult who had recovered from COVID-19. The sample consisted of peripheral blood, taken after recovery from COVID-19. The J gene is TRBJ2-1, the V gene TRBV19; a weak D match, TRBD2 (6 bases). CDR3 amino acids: CASSMALLRGRIYNEQFF. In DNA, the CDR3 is TGTGCCAGTAGTATGGCCCTTTTACGTGGGAGGATCTACAATGAGCAGTTCTTC. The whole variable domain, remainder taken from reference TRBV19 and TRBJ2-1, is DGGITQSPKYLFRKEGQNVTLSCEQNLNHDAMYWYRQDPGQGLRLIYYSQIVNDFQKGDIAEGYSVSREKKESFPLTVTSAQKNPTAFYLCASSMALLRGRIYNEQFFGPGTRLTVL.